Listed below are T cell receptor beta chains from one sample, sequenced in a study of shared clonotypes between healthy human individuals. Assay used: immunoSEQ multiplex PCR; TCRdb lists only in-frame clones, some missing. In the table there are nearly 1,000,000 clones, approximately 80% of which are singletons. The sample was memory CD4+ T cells sorted from blood. Receptors originate from a man aged 18 to 29 in good health. Both conserved end residues are part of each CDR3. Fields, in order: J gene, D gene, clone size, V gene, CDR3 DNA, CDR3 protein. D genes are given only for firm matches. Rows give clone size only sometimes, using once, few, many, or a class for an expanded clone.

j_gene: TRBJ1-1
d_gene: -
abundance: -
v_gene: TRBV6-1
CDR3nt: TGTGCCAGCAGTGAAGCGCGTACCTGGGGCGCGAGCACTGAAGCTTTCTTT
CDR3aa: CASSEARTWGASTEAFF

j_gene: TRBJ2-1
d_gene: TRBD2
abundance: few
v_gene: TRBV10-3
CDR3nt: TGTGCCATCAGTGGGGCGACTAGCGGGGGAGGAAATGAGCAGTTCTTC
CDR3aa: CAISGATSGGGNEQFF

j_gene: TRBJ1-4
d_gene: -
abundance: many
v_gene: TRBV28
CDR3nt: TGTGCCAGCCAGTTATTTAATGAAAAACTGTTTTTT
CDR3aa: CASQLFNEKLFF

j_gene: TRBJ1-1
d_gene: -
abundance: -
v_gene: TRBV6-1
CDR3nt: TGTGCCAGCAGGCTGCTCGGCACTGAAGCTTTCTTT
CDR3aa: CASRLLGTEAFF

j_gene: TRBJ2-7
d_gene: -
abundance: once
v_gene: TRBV11-2
CDR3nt: TGTGCCAGCAGCTCAAGGACACTTTCCTACGAGCAGTACTTC
CDR3aa: CASSSRTLSYEQYF

j_gene: TRBJ2-7
d_gene: TRBD1
abundance: -
v_gene: TRBV25-1
CDR3nt: TGTGCCAGCAGGTCCGACAGGGCAGTGGGCTACGAGCAGTACTTC
CDR3aa: CASRSDRAVGYEQYF

j_gene: TRBJ2-7
d_gene: TRBD2
abundance: -
v_gene: TRBV5-1
CDR3nt: TGCGCCAGCAGCTCCCGACTAGCGGGGTCCTACGAGCAGTACTTC
CDR3aa: CASSSRLAGSYEQYF

j_gene: TRBJ2-7
d_gene: TRBD1
abundance: -
v_gene: TRBV23-1
CDR3nt: TGCGCCAGCAAAGGACCGCCCCGGGACAGGGGCTACGAGCAGTACTTC
CDR3aa: CASKGPPRDRGYEQYF

j_gene: TRBJ2-2
d_gene: -
abundance: -
v_gene: TRBV27
CDR3nt: TGTGCCAGCAGGTCCCGCACCGGGGAGCTGTTTTTT
CDR3aa: CASRSRTGELFF

j_gene: TRBJ1-1
d_gene: TRBD1
abundance: -
v_gene: TRBV18
CDR3nt: TGTGCCAGCTCACCAAGAAGGACAGGGGGTTCCACTGAAGCTTTCTTT
CDR3aa: CASSPRRTGGSTEAFF

j_gene: TRBJ1-5
d_gene: -
abundance: -
v_gene: TRBV6-1
CDR3nt: TGTGCCAGCAGTGAGGCCGAAAAGGGGCCCCAGCATTTT
CDR3aa: CASSEAEKGPQHF

j_gene: TRBJ2-7
d_gene: -
abundance: -
v_gene: TRBV11-2
CDR3nt: TGTGCCAGCAGCTTGTCGGGAGTGGGAGAGCAGTACTTC
CDR3aa: CASSLSGVGEQYF

j_gene: TRBJ2-7
d_gene: -
abundance: -
v_gene: TRBV18
CDR3nt: TGTGCCAGCTCACCAAGGGTGACAGGAGACGAGCAGTACTTC
CDR3aa: CASSPRVTGDEQYF

j_gene: TRBJ2-3
d_gene: TRBD2
abundance: -
v_gene: TRBV13
CDR3nt: TGTGCCAGCAGCAGGGCCTTACCGGGGGGGCCCCTGACAGATACGCAGTATTTT
CDR3aa: CASSRALPGGPLTDTQYF

j_gene: TRBJ2-7
d_gene: TRBD2
abundance: -
v_gene: TRBV6-5
CDR3nt: TGTGCCAGCAGGCCAGCGGGAAGCTCCTACGAGCAGTACTTC
CDR3aa: CASRPAGSSYEQYF

j_gene: TRBJ2-2
d_gene: TRBD1
abundance: -
v_gene: TRBV5-1
CDR3nt: TGCGCCAGCAGCCAACAGGGACAGAAGAACACCGGGGAGCTGTTTTTT
CDR3aa: CASSQQGQKNTGELFF

j_gene: TRBJ2-7
d_gene: -
abundance: few
v_gene: TRBV5-1
CDR3nt: TGCGCCAGCAGCTTGGTGCGGACAGATAACTCCTACGAGCAGTACTTC
CDR3aa: CASSLVRTDNSYEQYF

j_gene: TRBJ2-7
d_gene: -
abundance: -
v_gene: TRBV6-5
CDR3nt: TGTGCCAGCAGTTACCTAAGGTCCTACGAGCAGTACTTC
CDR3aa: CASSYLRSYEQYF

j_gene: TRBJ1-5
d_gene: -
abundance: -
v_gene: TRBV4-2
CDR3nt: TGTGCCAGCAGCCAATTGGGTGTCAAGAGCAATCAGCCCCAGCATTTT
CDR3aa: CASSQLGVKSNQPQHF

j_gene: TRBJ2-2
d_gene: -
abundance: -
v_gene: TRBV7-2
CDR3nt: TGTGCCAGCAGCTCCGTGAGCTTCACCGGGGAGCTGTTTTTT
CDR3aa: CASSSVSFTGELFF

j_gene: TRBJ1-4
d_gene: -
abundance: few
v_gene: TRBV6-1
CDR3nt: TGTGCCAGTTATGAACACTCGGCAGGGTTTGAAAAACTGTTTTTT
CDR3aa: CASYEHSAGFEKLFF

j_gene: TRBJ2-2
d_gene: -
abundance: -
v_gene: TRBV6-1
CDR3nt: TGTGCCAGCACAGGTCGGGGGAACACCGGGGAGCTGTTTTTT
CDR3aa: CASTGRGNTGELFF

j_gene: TRBJ1-2
d_gene: -
abundance: -
v_gene: TRBV28
CDR3nt: TGTGCCAGCAGTTTACCGGCAGGTTTAGTCCAACATGGCTACACCTTC
CDR3aa: CASSLPAGLVQHGYTF

j_gene: TRBJ1-2
d_gene: -
abundance: -
v_gene: TRBV30
CDR3nt: TGTGCCTGGGGGAATCTTGGCAGCGGATTCTTC
CDR3aa: CAWGNLGSGFF

j_gene: TRBJ2-7
d_gene: -
abundance: -
v_gene: TRBV15
CDR3nt: TGTGCCACCAGCAGAGAGTTGGGCAGCTACGAGCAGTACTTC
CDR3aa: CATSRELGSYEQYF

j_gene: TRBJ1-2
d_gene: -
abundance: -
v_gene: TRBV10-1
CDR3nt: TGCGCCAGCAGTGAGTCTACAGCGCCTTCCTATGGCTACACCTTC
CDR3aa: CASSESTAPSYGYTF

j_gene: TRBJ1-2
d_gene: -
abundance: -
v_gene: TRBV11-2
CDR3nt: TGTGCCAGCAGCTTATCGGGACGTTCGGGCTATGGCTACACCTTC
CDR3aa: CASSLSGRSGYGYTF

j_gene: TRBJ2-1
d_gene: -
abundance: -
v_gene: TRBV18
CDR3nt: TGTGCCAGCTCACCACCGGGACCTTACAATGAGCAGTTCTTC
CDR3aa: CASSPPGPYNEQFF

j_gene: TRBJ2-7
d_gene: -
abundance: -
v_gene: TRBV30
CDR3nt: TGTGCCTGGACCCCTGGGCGGCTCGAGCAGTACTTC
CDR3aa: CAWTPGRLEQYF